Below, 28 T cell receptor beta chains from the same sample are listed, as sequenced in a study of T cell responses to AZD1222 COVID-19 vaccine. Produced via immunoSEQ multiplex PCR; TCRdb's table is partial and in-frame only. The repertoire has 180,000 or so clones, 80% to 95% of them found once; the top ten carry approximately 1.9%. Source: peripheral blood, taken 28 days after the second AZD1222 dose. The receptors come from an adult who received the AZD1222 COVID-19 vaccine.

The V and J genes are TRBV9 and TRBJ2-2; 12 bases fit TRBD2. CDR3 length equals 17 residues. Germline V CDR1 and CDR2: SGDLS, YYNGEE. The trim removed 2 bases at V and 1 base at J, leaving 3 bases unmatched. CDR3 residues: CASSVGLAGLNTGELFF. The DNA of the CDR3 is TGTGCCAGCAGCGTTGGACTAGCGGGACTGAACACCGGGGAGCTGTTTTTT.

V and J are TRBV7-9 and TRBJ2-7; a possible D gene is TRBD1 (5 bases). The germline V gene has CDR1 SEHNR and CDR2 FQNEAQ (reference sequence). The CDR3 covers 18 residues. V dropped 2 bases and J dropped 2 bases, with 22 bases sitting between them. CDR3 DNA: TGTGCCAGCAGCTTAAAGCCCAGTTGGCAGGGTAGTACCTACGAGCAGTACTTC. Translation gives CASSLKPSWQGSTYEQYF. Complete variable domain (other parts from reference TRBV7-9 and TRBJ2-7): DTGVSQNPRHKITKRGQNVTFRCDPISEHNRLYWYRQTLGQGPEFLTYFQNEAQLEKSRLLSDRFSAERPKGSFSTLEIQRTEQGDSAMYLCASSLKPSWQGSTYEQYFGPGTRLTVT.

This clone appeared once. The chain uses TRBV28 and TRBJ1-3; no definite D call. Trimming cost V 3 bases and J 0 bases, with 9 bases left between them. The germline gives CDR1 MDHEN, CDR2 SYDVKM. The CDR3 runs to 15 residues. The CDR3 is CASSFPAVSGNTIYF. The CDR3 DNA reads as TGTGCCAGCAGTTTCCCAGCGGTCTCTGGAAACACCATATATTTT. Full variable domain (rest looked up from reference TRBV28 and TRBJ1-3): DVKVTQSSRYLVKRTGEKVFLECVQDMDHENMFWYRQDPGLGLRLIYFSYDVKMKEKGDIPEGYSVSREKKERFSLILESASTNQTSMYLCASSFPAVSGNTIYFGEGSWLTVV.

The V call is TRBV5-1, the J call TRBJ2-3; TRBD2 matches at 7 bases. The CDR3 spans 14 residues. From germline, CDR1 is SGHRS and CDR2 YFSETQ. J lost 5 bases, V lost 0 bases, and 3 bases had no gene match. The CDR3 loop is CASSLGLAGDTQYF. The CDR3 DNA reads as TGCGCCAGCAGCTTGGGACTAGCCGGAGATACGCAGTATTTT.

The V and J genes are TRBV5-1 and TRBJ2-1; the match to TRBD1 covers 9 bases. This CDR3 region has 14 residues. Germline assignment: CDR1 SGHRS and CDR2 YFSETQ. J was trimmed by 8 bases and V by 4 bases; bases with no gene match: 7. Here the CDR3 DNA reads TGCGCCAGCAGCACCGGACAGGGGCGCGATGAGCAGTTCTTC. Translating gives CASSTGQGRDEQFF. Full variable domain (missing parts from reference TRBV5-1 and TRBJ2-1): KAGVTQTPRYLIKTRGQQVTLSCSPISGHRSVSWYQQTPGQGLQFLFEYFSETQRNKGNFPGRFSGRQFSNSRSEMNVSTLELGDSALYLCASSTGQGRDEQFFGPGTRLTVL.

The chain employs TRBV11-2 and TRBJ2-7; 9 bases are shared with TRBD1. CDR3 length: 17 amino acids. J lost 3 bases, V lost 5 bases, and 14 bases had no gene match. CDR1 is SGHAT, CDR2 FQNNGV, per germline. Written as DNA, the CDR3 is TGTGCCAGCAGCCTAGCTCGGGGGACAGGGTCGTTCTACGAGCAGTACTTC. Its translation: CASSLARGTGSFYEQYF.

The chain recombines TRBV28 with TRBJ1-1; TRBD1 aligns across 8 bases. The CDR3 runs 14 residues. The germline CDR1 and CDR2 sequences are MDHEN and SYDVKM. After removal of 8 bases from V and 0 bases from J, the junction contained 5 bases not matched to a gene. DNA for the CDR3: TGTGCCAGCGGCCAGGGGGCCGTGAACACTGAAGCTTTCTTT. Protein sequence: CASGQGAVNTEAFF.

The chain recombines TRBV24-1 with TRBJ2-6; TRBD1 agrees at 8 bases. Germline values: CDR1 KGHDR, CDR2 SFDVKD. Unmatched junction bases numbered 15, after V lost 3 bases and J lost 0 bases. The CDR3 loop spans 21 amino acids. DNA of the CDR3: TGTGCCACCAGTGATGAGCCCGGACAGGGTTCGAGGAGCTCTGGGGCCAACGTCCTGACTTTC. Its translation: CATSDEPGQGSRSSGANVLTF.

This clone was recorded a few times. V gene TRBV7-2 combines with J gene TRBJ2-7, with 7 bases aligning to TRBD1. The CDR3 sequence is 16 residues long. V lost 6 bases, J lost 2 bases, and 13 bases stayed unmatched. The germline V gene has CDR1 SGHTA and CDR2 FQGNSA. CDR3 protein: CASRETGTADTYEQYF. CDR3 bases: TGTGCCAGCAGGGAAACCGGGACAGCCGATACCTACGAGCAGTACTTC.

The J gene is TRBJ2-7, the V gene TRBV4-1; D call uncertain. The germline gives CDR1 MGHRA, CDR2 YSYEKL. This CDR3 is 14 amino acids long. V lost 2 bases to trimming and J lost 0 bases, with 8 bases between them. The DNA of the CDR3 is TGCGCCAGCAGCCAACTTCCAGGCTCCTACGAGCAGTACTTC. Translation gives CASSQLPGSYEQYF.

The rearrangement uses TRBV9 and TRBJ1-1; 7 bases are shared with TRBD1. V gave up 4 bases and J gave up 0 bases; unmatched junction bases: 3. Germline assignment: CDR1 SGDLS and CDR2 YYNGEE. This CDR3 spans 14 amino acids. The CDR3 nucleotides read TGTGCCAGCAGCTTGACAGGGTTGAACACTGAAGCTTTCTTT. Encoded protein: CASSLTGLNTEAFF.

The rearrangement uses TRBV19 and TRBJ1-2; the D gene is possibly TRBD1 (6 bases). Germline CDR1 is LNHDA and CDR2 is SQIVND (reference sequence). The CDR3 spans 13 residues. V was cut by 7 bases and J by 4 bases, with 13 bases left in between. As DNA, the CDR3 is TGTGCCAGTACCGGGCAGGGGTTCTATGGCTACACCTTC. This translates into CASTGQGFYGYTF.

This chain links TRBV29-1 with TRBJ1-2; 8 bases agree with TRBD1. With V trimmed by 4 bases and J by 2 bases, 6 bases remained unmatched. CDR1 and CDR2 from the germline V gene are SQVTM and ANQGSEA. The CDR3 loop spans 14 amino acids. The CDR3 DNA follows: TGCAGCGTTGTTAATTGGACAGGGAACTATGGCTACACCTTC. Amino acid sequence: CSVVNWTGNYGYTF.

V and J are TRBV10-3 and TRBJ1-3, with D maybe TRBD1 (6 bases). In germline, CDR1 is ENHRY, CDR2 SYGVKD. CDR3 size: 16 residues. V dropped 3 bases and J dropped 7 bases, with 19 bases sitting between them. The CDR3 bases are TGTGCCATCAGTGATTGGGAGGGGGGCCTATGGAACACCATATATTTT. Translation gives CAISDWEGGLWNTIYF.

This chain connects TRBV19 to TRBJ1-6, with 7 bases matching TRBD1. Losses at the gene ends were 7 bases for V and 7 bases for J; bases not matched to a gene: 10. This CDR3 is built from 15 residues. Germline CDR1 reads LNHDA; CDR2 reads SQIVND (reference sequence). The CDR3 is CASKTGEIGNSPLHF. The DNA of the CDR3 is TGTGCCAGTAAAACAGGGGAGATCGGCAATTCACCCCTCCACTTT.

The V gene is TRBV19, the J gene TRBJ1-2; tentatively, D is TRBD1 (5 bases). Germline CDR1 LNHDA, CDR2 SQIVND (reference sequence). V lost 9 bases and J 3 bases, leaving 14 bases between the germline ends. This CDR3 is built from 13 residues. The CDR3 DNA sequence: TGTGCCAGCCACTTCGGCAGGGACTATGGCTACACCTTC. Its translation is CASHFGRDYGYTF.

The chain carries TRBV6-5 and TRBJ2-4; possible D gene TRBD2, 5 bases. CDR1 is MNHEY and CDR2 is SVGAGI in the germline V gene. Trimming shortened V by 4 bases and J by 10 bases, and 14 bases separated the two germline ends. CDR3 size: 13 residues. The CDR3 region has the DNA TGTGCCAGCAGTTTCCCGGGATCCGAAATTCAGTACTTC. This translates into CASSFPGSEIQYF.

The chain recombines TRBV11-2 with TRBJ1-4; D is perhaps TRBD1 (5 bases). The CDR3 extends over 13 amino acids. V was pared by 6 bases and J by 10 bases, with 15 bases between. The germline gives CDR1 SGHAT, CDR2 FQNNGV. This chain's CDR3 is CASSSTPRGKLFF. CDR3 in DNA: TGTGCCAGCAGTTCAACACCGAGGGGAAAACTGTTTTTT.

This chain joins TRBV19 and TRBJ2-1; D gene unclear. The CDR3 extends over 16 amino acids. Germline CDR1 LNHDA, CDR2 SQIVND (reference sequence). V gave up 3 bases and J gave up 7 bases, with 19 bases separating them. The CDR3 here is CASSISSPNGWNEQFF. DNA for the CDR3: TGTGCCAGTAGTATCAGCAGCCCTAACGGGTGGAATGAGCAGTTCTTC. Drawing the rest from reference TRBV19 and TRBJ2-1, the complete variable domain is DGGITQSPKYLFRKEGQNVTLSCEQNLNHDAMYWYRQDPGQGLRLIYYSQIVNDFQKGDIAEGYSVSREKKESFPLTVTSAQKNPTAFYLCASSISSPNGWNEQFFGPGTRLTVL.

This clone was counted once. The CDR3 sequence: CASRPSPGQLGSPLHF. CDR3 in DNA: TGTGCCAGCCGTCCATCTCCGGGACAGCTTGGTTCACCCCTCCACTTT. The chain links TRBV27 to TRBJ1-6, with TRBD1 identical over 7 bases. Trimming at V came to 8 bases and at J to 9 bases, leaving 16 bases not matched to a gene. The CDR3 loop spans 16 amino acids. Germline CDR1 and CDR2: MNHEY and SMNVEV (reference sequence).

The V gene is TRBV6-5, the J gene TRBJ1-2, with 9 nucleotides matching TRBD1. V was pared by 6 bases and J by 4 bases, with 3 bases of the junction left unmatched. Germline CDR1 reads MNHEY; CDR2 reads SVGAGI. The CDR3 has 13 amino acids. This chain's CDR3 is CASRTGGGYGYTF. CDR3 bases: TGTGCCAGCAGGACAGGGGGTGGCTATGGCTACACCTTC.

This clone appeared a single time. This sequence joins TRBV2 and TRBJ2-7; TRBD2 matches 10 bases. V lost 6 bases to trimming and J lost 1 base; unmatched junction nucleotides: 6. Germline V CDR1 and CDR2: SNHLY, FYNNEI. The CDR3 covers 15 residues. DNA for the CDR3: TGTGCCAGCAGGGAAACTAGCGGGATATCCTACGAGCAGTACTTC. As protein: CASRETSGISYEQYF.

The rearrangement joins TRBV3-1 (or the pseudogene TRBV3-2) to TRBJ1-1, with D possibly being TRBD1 (5 bases). Germline CDR1 is LGHDT and CDR2 is YNNKEL (reference sequence). Trimming removed 2 bases at V and 1 base at J, with 17 bases between. The CDR3 is made up of 17 amino acids. CDR3 sequence reads: CASSQNLGVGQNTEAFF. The CDR3 DNA reads as TGTGCCAGCAGCCAAAACTTGGGTGTGGGGCAGAACACTGAAGCTTTCTTT.

V and J are TRBV27 and TRBJ1-5, with 7 bases fitting TRBD1. Germline values: CDR1 MNHEY, CDR2 SMNVEV (reference sequence). Trimming removed 4 bases from V and 5 bases from J; junction bases left unmatched: 8. The CDR3 runs to 15 residues. The CDR3 spells CASSSGTAPHQPQHF. CDR3 DNA: TGTGCCAGCAGTTCCGGGACAGCCCCCCATCAGCCCCAGCATTTT.

This sequence joins TRBV10-3 and TRBJ1-2; D is unresolved. CDR1 ENHRY and CDR2 SYGVKD come from the germline V gene. The V end lost 10 bases, the J end lost 3 bases, and 6 bases lay between the germline ends. There are 10 residues in the CDR3. The CDR3 reads CATADYGYTF. The CDR3 nucleotides are TGTGCCACCGCAGACTATGGCTACACCTTC.

The table lists this clone with a few counts. The chain uses TRBV30 and TRBJ2-7; 9 bases agree with TRBD2. Germline V gives CDR1 GTSNPN, CDR2 SVGIG (reference sequence). V shed 1 base, J shed 0 bases, and the junction held 7 bases outside the gene matches. The CDR3 runs 16 residues. The CDR3 DNA follows: TGTGCCTGGAGTGGTTCCGGGACTAGCAGCTCCTACGAGCAGTACTTC. Residues: CAWSGSGTSSSYEQYF.

The genes are TRBV3-1 (or the pseudogene TRBV3-2) and TRBJ2-5; a weak D match, TRBD2 (7 bases). Looked up from germline, CDR1 is LGHDT and CDR2 is YNNKEL (reference sequence). The CDR3 covers 17 residues. Trimming cost V 0 bases and J 5 bases, with 19 bases left between them. DNA of the CDR3: TGTGCCAGCAGCCAAGATAGGGGGGGGCGCATATCGGAGACCCAGTACTTC. Translating it yields CASSQDRGGRISETQYF.

The chain has TRBV10-1 and TRBJ2-7, with 11 bases that match TRBD1. CDR3 length: 15 residues. Trimming cost V 4 bases and J 2 bases; bases outside gene matches: 4. Germline V lookup: CDR1 WNHNN, CDR2 SYGVQD (reference sequence). CDR3 DNA sequence: TGCGCCAGCAGTGCCGGGACAGGGGGAACCTACGAGCAGTACTTC. Translation: CASSAGTGGTYEQYF.